This TCR beta chain originates from a study of T cells in Graves' hyperthyroidism and ophthalmopathy. Turning to the study itself: Before treatment of any kind, peripheral blood was taken at initial diagnosis.

CDR3 size: 14 residues. The germline V gene has CDR1 LGHDT and CDR2 YNNKEL (reference sequence). The V and J ends lost 1 base and 5 bases respectively, with 11 bases between them. With regard to this clonotype: Antigen: not known.

Amplification targeted TCR beta CDR3 regions from RNA transcripts. An initial round of RT-PCR targeting the TCR CDR3 relied on the HTBI primer set. TCRdb reprocessed the multiplex PCR reads with MiXCR, giving one entry per CDR3 protein. The sample gives about 640,000 distinct CDR3 sequences, less than 25% of which show up once; under 35% is in the top ten. General study findings and limits: In simple terms, a model built on 13 V-J features told ophthalmopathy apart from stable hyperthyroidism. Within blood appeared most thyroid clonotypes that had expanded above 0.001.

The sequence came from a young man with Graves' ophthalmopathy. This chain joins TRBV3-1 and TRBJ2-5; D ambiguous. Sequencing was performed on blood. CDR3 in amino acids: CASSQALLGETQYF. The CDR3 nucleotides read TGTGCCAGCAGCCAAGCTTTGCTTGGGGAGACCCAGTACTTC.